The 6 T cell receptor beta chains listed next were all sequenced from one sample in a study of blood T cell repertoires in COVID-19. Some clones are missing from TCRdb's copy, which holds only in-frame ones; the method was immunoSEQ multiplex PCR. The sample yields roughly 220,000 clones, around 80% seen once. Sequences were obtained from peripheral blood. These TCRs come from a man aged 25 to 45 with active or convalescent COVID-19.

Only a few counts were recorded for this clone. This sequence joins TRBV25-1 and TRBJ1-6, with 7 bases identical to TRBD1. This CDR3 comprises 14 residues. Looked up from germline, CDR1 is MGHDK and CDR2 is SYGVNS. Losses at the gene ends were 4 bases for V and 3 bases for J; bases not matched to a gene: 0. CDR3 DNA: TGTGCCAGCAGTGGACAGGGCTATAATTCACCCCTCCACTTT. It translates to CASSGQGYNSPLHF.

The rearrangement links TRBV4-2 to TRBJ1-3; no clear D. The CDR3 is made up of 15 amino acids. Trimming took 3 bases from V and 0 from J, leaving 9 bases between them. Germline CDR1 LGHNA, CDR2 YNFKEQ. The CDR3 DNA is TGTGCCAGCAGCCATCCTCTCAGCTCTGGAAACACCATATATTTT. Protein product: CASSHPLSSGNTIYF.

With respect to this clone: The junction departs from the called germline gene at one end, perhaps through a read error. The gene calls are TRBV6-2 or TRBV6-3 and TRBJ2-7; 8 positions agree with TRBD2. The length of the CDR3 is 12 residues. The germline V gene encodes CDR1 MNHEY and CDR2 SVGEGT. CDR3 sequence: CASSWPGLEIHF. CDR3 in DNA: TGTGCCAGCAGTTGGCCGGGACTAGAGATTCACTTC.

The chain recombines TRBV28 with TRBJ1-1; D unclear. Per germline, CDR1 MDHEN and CDR2 SYDVKM. Trimming took off 6 bases at V and 2 bases at J, with 13 bases between the two ends. This CDR3 contains 14 residues. The CDR3 loop reads CASRSPGDNTEAFF. The CDR3 DNA reads TGTGCCAGCAGATCCCCCGGGGATAACACTGAAGCTTTCTTT.

The chain recombines TRBV4-2 with TRBJ1-6; 7 nucleotides line up with TRBD1. J lost 0 bases, V lost 6 bases, and 8 bases had no gene match. Per germline, CDR1 LGHNA and CDR2 YNFKEQ. The CDR3 extends over 17 amino acids. CDR3 loop: CASRTGTEDSYNSPLHF. CDR3 bases: TGTGCCAGCAGAACCGGGACAGAGGACTCCTATAATTCACCCCTCCACTTT.

The chain links TRBV19 to TRBJ1-6; D may be TRBD1 (6 bases). CDR1 and CDR2 (germline): LNHDA, SQIVND (reference sequence). V was shortened by 5 bases and J by 8 bases, with 25 bases between the two germline ends. The CDR3 loop spans 18 amino acids. The CDR3 DNA sequence: TGTGCCAGTAGTCCCGTCACCCTACTATTGACAGGACATTCACCCCTCCACTTT. It specifies CASSPVTLLLTGHSPLHF.